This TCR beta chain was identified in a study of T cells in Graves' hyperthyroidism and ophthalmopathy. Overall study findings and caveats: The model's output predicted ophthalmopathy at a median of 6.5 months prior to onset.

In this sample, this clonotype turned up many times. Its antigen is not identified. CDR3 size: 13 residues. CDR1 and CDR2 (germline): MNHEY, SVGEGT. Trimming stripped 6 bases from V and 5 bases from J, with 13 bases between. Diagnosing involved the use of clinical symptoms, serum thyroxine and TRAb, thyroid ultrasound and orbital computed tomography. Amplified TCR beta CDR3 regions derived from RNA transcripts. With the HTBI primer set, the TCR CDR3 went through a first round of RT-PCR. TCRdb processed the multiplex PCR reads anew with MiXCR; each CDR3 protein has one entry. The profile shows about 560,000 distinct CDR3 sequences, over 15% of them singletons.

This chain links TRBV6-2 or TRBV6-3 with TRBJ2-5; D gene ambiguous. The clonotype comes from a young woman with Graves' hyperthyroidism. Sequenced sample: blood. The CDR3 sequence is CASSRAEQETQYF. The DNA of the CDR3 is TGTGCCAGCAGCCGCGCAGAGCAGGAGACCCAGTACTTC.